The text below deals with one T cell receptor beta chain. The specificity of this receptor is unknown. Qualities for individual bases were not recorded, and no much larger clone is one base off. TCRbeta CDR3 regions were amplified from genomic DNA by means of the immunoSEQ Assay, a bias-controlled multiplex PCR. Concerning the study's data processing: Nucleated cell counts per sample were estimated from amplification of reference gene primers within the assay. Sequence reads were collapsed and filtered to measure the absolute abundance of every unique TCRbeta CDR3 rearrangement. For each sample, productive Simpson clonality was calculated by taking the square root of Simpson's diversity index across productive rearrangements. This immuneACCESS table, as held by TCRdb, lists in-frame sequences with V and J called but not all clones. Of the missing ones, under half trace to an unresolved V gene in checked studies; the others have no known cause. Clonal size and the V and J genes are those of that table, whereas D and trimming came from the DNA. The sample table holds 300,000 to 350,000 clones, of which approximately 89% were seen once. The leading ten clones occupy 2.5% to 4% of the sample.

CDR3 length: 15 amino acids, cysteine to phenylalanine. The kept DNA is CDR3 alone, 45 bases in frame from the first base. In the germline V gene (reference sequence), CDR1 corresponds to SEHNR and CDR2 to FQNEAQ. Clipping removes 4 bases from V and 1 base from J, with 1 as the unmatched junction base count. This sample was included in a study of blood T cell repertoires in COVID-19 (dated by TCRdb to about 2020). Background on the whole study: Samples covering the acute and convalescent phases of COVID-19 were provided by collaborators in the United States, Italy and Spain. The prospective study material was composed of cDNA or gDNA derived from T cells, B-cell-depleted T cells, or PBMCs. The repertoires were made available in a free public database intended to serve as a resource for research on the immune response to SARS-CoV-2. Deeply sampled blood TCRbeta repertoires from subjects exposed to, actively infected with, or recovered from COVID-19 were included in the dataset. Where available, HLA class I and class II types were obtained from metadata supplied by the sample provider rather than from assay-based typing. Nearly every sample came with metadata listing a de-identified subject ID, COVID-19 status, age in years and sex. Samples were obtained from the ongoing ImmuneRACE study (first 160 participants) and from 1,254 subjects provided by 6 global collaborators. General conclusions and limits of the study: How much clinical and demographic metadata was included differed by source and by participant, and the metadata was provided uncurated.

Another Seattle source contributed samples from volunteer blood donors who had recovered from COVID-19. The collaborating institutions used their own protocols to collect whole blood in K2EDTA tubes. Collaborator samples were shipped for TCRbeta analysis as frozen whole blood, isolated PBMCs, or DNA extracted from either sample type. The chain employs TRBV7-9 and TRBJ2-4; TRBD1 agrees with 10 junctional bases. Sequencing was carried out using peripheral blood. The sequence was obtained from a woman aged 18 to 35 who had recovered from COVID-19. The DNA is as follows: TGTGCCAGCAGCTCGGGACAGGGGGCCAAAAACATTCAGTACTTC. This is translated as CASSSGQGAKNIQYF. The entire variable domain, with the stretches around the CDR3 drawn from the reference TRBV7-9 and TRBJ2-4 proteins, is DTGVSQNPRHKITKRGQNVTFRCDPISEHNRLYWYRQTLGQGPEFLTYFQNEAQLEKSRLLSDRFSAERPKGSFSTLEIQRTEQGDSAMYLCASSSGQGAKNIQYFGAGTRLSVL.